One TCR beta chain is described in this entry. Its antigen specificity is not known. The record has no base qualities; no much larger clone is one base away. This specimen belongs to a study of blood T cell repertoires in COVID-19 (dated by TCRdb to 2019 to 2021). As for the study more broadly: Collaborator samples came from the United States, Italy and Spain and covered acute and convalescent phases of COVID-19. The material from the prospective study consisted of cDNA or gDNA derived from T cells, B-cell-depleted T cells, or PBMCs. Deeply sampled blood TCRbeta repertoires from subjects exposed to, actively infected with, or recovered from COVID-19 were included in the dataset. The repertoires were released in a freely available public database meant as a resource for research on the immune response to SARS-CoV-2. The samples were drawn from two sources: the first 160 participants of the ongoing ImmuneRACE study, and over 950 subjects contributed by 6 global collaborators. Sample metadata almost always included a de-identified subject ID, COVID-19 status, age in years and sex. Where HLA class I and class II types were available, the types were taken from metadata supplied by the sample provider, not from assay-based typing. The paper as a whole reports these results and caveats: The amount of clinical and demographic metadata varied by source and participant and was provided uncurated.

The immunoSEQ Assay, a bias-controlled multiplex PCR, was used to amplify TCRbeta CDR3 regions from genomic DNA. In the original analysis: The number of nucleated cells in each sample was estimated by amplification of reference gene primers within the assay. To quantify the absolute abundance of each unique TCRbeta CDR3 rearrangement, sequence reads were collapsed and filtered. For each sample, productive Simpson clonality was calculated as the square root of Simpson's diversity index over productive rearrangements. Here the immuneACCESS table is served through TCRdb, limited to in-frame sequences with V and J called. Missing clones are a known gap in these copies; in checked studies unresolved V genes cover under half, and the rest lacks a known reason. That table is the source of V, J and clone size, and D and trimming were worked out from the DNA. Present in this sample are around 140,000 clones, about nine tenths of which were seen just once. The ten largest clonotypes hold roughly 4.3% of the sample.

CDR1 and CDR2, looked up from the germline V gene (reference sequence), are LNHDA and SQIVND. From cysteine to phenylalanine, the CDR3 is 12 amino acids long. The entry retains the CDR3 DNA only, 36 bases that are in frame from base 1. The V end loses 10 bases and the J end loses 5 bases, and a stretch of 14 bases separates them. Enrolling through a virtual design, the prospective study's participants ranged in age from roughly 18 to 89 years and lived across 24 United States geographic areas. In the prospective study, cohorts were assigned on the basis of participant-reported clinical history obtained from a screening survey and a study questionnaire. For ImmuneRACE Cohort 3, a participant was defined as recovered based on two consecutive negative NP/OP PCR tests, clearance by a healthcare professional, or resolution of symptoms. In the prospective study, whole blood, serum and a nasopharyngeal or oropharyngeal swab were collected from each participant by mobile phlebotomists. Additional blood draws and questionnaires over an approximately 2-month period could optionally be provided by prospective study participants. Prospective study blood samples were shipped either frozen or at room temperature before DNA extraction.

Specimen: PBMCs or T cells enriched from blood (not recorded which). The chain links TRBV19 with TRBJ1-1; TRBD1 is a possible D gene, resting on 5 matching bases. The source is a man in his forties or fifties who had recovered from COVID-19. The bases read TGTGCCACTTCGGACATCCAAACTGAAGCTTTCTTT. This is translated as CATSDIQTEAFF.